These 10 T cell receptor beta chains share one sample of origin, sequenced in a study of blood T cell repertoires in COVID-19. Repertoires were generated with immunoSEQ multiplex PCR, while TCRdb's copy carries only in-frame clones and drops some. This table has roughly 200,000 clones, around 80% appearing once. Material for sequencing was peripheral blood. Receptor source: a man aged 50 to 59 who had recovered from COVID-19.

CDR3 nucleotides: TGTGCCAGCAGTCCAGGGACTAGCGGGAGAGCCCGCCAAGAGACCCAGTACTTC. Translated, it gives CASSPGTSGRARQETQYF. V is TRBV28 and J is TRBJ2-5, with 14 nucleotides matching TRBD2. The germline V gene has CDR1 MDHEN and CDR2 SYDVKM. Germline trimming cut 5 bases from V and 1 base from J; bases unmatched to any gene: 9. The CDR3 has 18 amino acids. Complete variable domain (other parts from reference TRBV28 and TRBJ2-5): DVKVTQSSRYLVKRTGEKVFLECVQDMDHENMFWYRQDPGLGLRLIYFSYDVKMKEKGDIPEGYSVSREKKERFSLILESASTNQTSMYLCASSPGTSGRARQETQYFGPGTRLLVL.

Written as DNA, the CDR3 is TGTGCCAGCAGCTTAAGCGGGAGCGCCTACGAGCAGTACTTC. The encoded protein is CASSLSGSAYEQYF. The chain uses TRBV7-2 and TRBJ2-7; 8 bases match TRBD2. CDR1 is SGHTA, CDR2 FQGNSA, per germline. The V segment lost 2 bases and the J segment 2 bases; nucleotides outside the gene matches: 2. CDR3 length equals 14 residues.

The V and J genes are TRBV5-1 and TRBJ2-3, with 9 bases lining up with TRBD2. CDR1 is SGHRS and CDR2 is YFSETQ in the germline V gene. V gave up 3 bases and J gave up 3 bases; unmatched junction bases: 8. The CDR3 runs to 16 residues. The CDR3 sequence is CASSSQAGGSTDTQYF. Here the CDR3 DNA reads TGCGCCAGCAGCTCGCAAGCGGGAGGAAGTACAGATACGCAGTATTTT.

V and J are TRBV30 and TRBJ2-3; the D gene is possibly TRBD2 (6 bases). Germline V gene data show CDR1 as GTSNPN and CDR2 as SVGIG (reference sequence). Trimming cost V 2 bases and J 6 bases, with 12 bases left between them. The CDR3 is 13 amino acids. The CDR3: CAWSLSREDTQYF. The CDR3 region has the DNA TGTGCCTGGAGTCTCTCCCGGGAGGATACGCAGTATTTT.

This chain connects TRBV2 to TRBJ1-2, with 7 bases that match TRBD1. The germline gives CDR1 SNHLY, CDR2 FYNNEI. J lost 2 bases, V lost 3 bases, and 3 bases had no gene match. This CDR3 is built from 14 residues. CDR3 nucleotides: TGTGCCAGCAGTGACAGGGGGGTAAACTATGGCTACACCTTC. Its translation: CASSDRGVNYGYTF.

The chain couples TRBV9 to TRBJ1-2; 8 bases are shared with TRBD1. CDR1 and CDR2 from the germline V gene are SGDLS and YYNGEE. The V and J ends lost 4 bases and 6 bases, in that order; junction bases with no gene match: 11. There are 15 residues in the CDR3. The CDR3 DNA reads as TGTGCCAGCAGCACTCAAGTGACAGGGGTGGATGGCTACACCTTC. Amino acids: CASSTQVTGVDGYTF.

The gene calls are TRBV6-1 and TRBJ2-2, with a weak D call TRBD2 (6 bases). This CDR3 has 15 amino acids. V lost 2 bases to trimming and J lost 5 bases, with 12 bases between them. Germline V lookup: CDR1 MNHNS, CDR2 SASEGT. This CDR3 reads CASSETGLNTGELFF. The CDR3 nucleotides read TGTGCCAGCAGTGAAACAGGACTAAATACCGGGGAGCTGTTTTTT.

This clone was observed a handful of times. This chain uses TRBV7-3 with TRBJ2-1, with TRBD2 matching 12 bases. The junction had 16 bases not matched to a gene; V was cut back by 2 bases and J by 2 bases. Germline V gene lookup returns CDR1 SGHTA and CDR2 FQGTGA. The CDR3 sequence is 21 residues long. This chain's CDR3 is CASSLWSRGKWTSGTYNEQFF. The CDR3 DNA follows: TGTGCCAGCAGCTTATGGTCTCGTGGTAAGTGGACTAGCGGGACCTACAATGAGCAGTTCTTC.

V usage is TRBV5-5 and J usage is TRBJ2-7; D is unclear. Trimming removed 0 bases from V and 4 bases from J, with 5 bases in between. Germline assignment: CDR1 SGHKS and CDR2 YYEKEE (reference sequence). The CDR3 extends over 12 amino acids. The DNA for the CDR3 is TGTGCCAGCAGCTTGGCCCCGTACGAGCAGTACTTC. This sequence encodes CASSLAPYEQYF.

This chain links TRBV2 with TRBJ1-5, with 8 bases fitting TRBD1. The length of the CDR3 is 14 residues. V dropped 6 bases and J dropped 5; count of bases not matched to a gene: 6. CDR1 and CDR2 (germline): SNHLY, FYNNEI. The CDR3 region is CASSDLQGDQPQHF. In DNA form, the CDR3 reads TGTGCCAGCAGCGACCTACAGGGGGATCAGCCCCAGCATTTT. Full variable domain (missing parts from reference TRBV2 and TRBJ1-5): EPEVTQTPSHQVTQMGQEVILRCVPISNHLYFYWYRQILGQKVEFLVSFYNNEISEKSEIFDDQFSVERPDGSNFTLKIRSTKLEDSAMYFCASSDLQGDQPQHFGDGTRLSIL.